A single sample gave rise to the 8 T cell receptor beta chains below, sequenced in a study of T-cell memory formation after mild COVID-19. TCRdb itself ran the 5' RACE reads through MiXCR, one entry per CDR3 protein. The sample has 180,000 or so distinct CDR3 sequences, 11% seen once. The sequenced sample consisted of PBMCs or a T cell subset sorted from them (not recorded which). The receptors were sampled from a young man who had mild COVID-19 (a few samples of this study predate the infection). Cell type and time point are not known.

V gene TRBV4-1 combines with J gene TRBJ1-2; D gene ambiguous. V lost 1 base, J lost 8 bases, and 14 bases lay in between. CDR1 MGHRA and CDR2 YSYEKL come from the germline V gene. This CDR3 is 14 amino acids long. The CDR3 loop is CASSQAISPYGYTF. CDR3 DNA: TGCGCCAGCAGCCAAGCCATCAGTCCGTACGGCTACACCTTC.

This clonotype was observed at least ten times. The chain couples TRBV12-5 to TRBJ2-3; D is possibly TRBD2 (5 bases). Trimming took off 4 bases at V and 2 bases at J, with 7 bases between the two ends. The CDR3 totals 13 residues. Germline loops: CDR1 LGHNT, CDR2 FRNRAP. Written as DNA, the CDR3 is TGTGCTAGTGGTTCCGGGGACACAGATACGCAGTATTTT. Protein: CASGSGDTDTQYF.

This clonotype has ten or more counts. The chain is built from TRBV14 and TRBJ2-6; D is undetermined. Trimming shortened V by 4 bases and J by 0 bases, and 7 bases separated the two germline ends. CDR3 length equals 15 residues. Germline loops: CDR1 SGHDN, CDR2 FVKESK. CDR3 sequence (DNA): TGTGCCAGCAGCCGAGGAAGCTCTGGGGCCAACGTCCTGACTTTC. Translated, it gives CASSRGSSGANVLTF.

This clonotype was counted between two and nine times. The chain couples TRBV30 to TRBJ2-6, with D unclear. Trimming removed 4 bases at V and 4 bases at J, with 8 bases between. From germline, CDR1 is GTSNPN and CDR2 SVGIG (reference sequence). CDR3 length: 13 residues. Here the CDR3 reads CAWNHGGANVLTF. The CDR3 region has the DNA TGTGCCTGGAACCACGGGGGGGCCAACGTCCTGACTTTC.

The CDR3 DNA reads TGCGCCAGCAGCTCATTGCCCCTGGAGCAGGGAGTGCGCTACACCTTC. Its translation: CASSSLPLEQGVRYTF. The chain links TRBV5-1 to TRBJ1-2, with D perhaps TRBD1 (5 bases). CDR3 length: 16 residues. Germline V gene data show CDR1 as SGHRS and CDR2 as YFSETQ. The V and J ends lost 3 bases and 9 bases respectively, with 24 bases between them.

This clonotype was counted a few times. Here the CDR3 DNA reads TGTGCCAGCAGTCAGTCGGAACTATACAATGAGCAGTTCTTC. This gives the protein CASSQSELYNEQFF. The chain recombines TRBV3-1 with TRBJ2-1; D is undetermined. The length of the CDR3 is 14 residues. The ends were cut back, 6 bases at V and 4 bases at J, with 13 bases in the middle. The germline V gene has CDR1 LGHDT and CDR2 YNNKEL (reference sequence).

This clonotype was observed many times. V gene TRBV7-3 combines with J gene TRBJ2-5; 7 nucleotides line up with TRBD2. The CDR3 is 16 residues long. Germline V lookup: CDR1 SGHTA, CDR2 FQGTGA. The ends lost 0 bases at V and 5 bases at J; junction bases unmatched: 9. The CDR3 loop reads CASSLTGGSSRETQYF. The DNA of the CDR3 is TGTGCCAGCAGCTTAACCGGGGGGAGTTCTCGGGAGACCCAGTACTTC.

The rearrangement links TRBV7-2 to TRBJ1-6, with D perhaps TRBD1 (6 bases). The CDR3 is 17 amino acids. The V and J ends lost 3 bases and 5 bases respectively, with 17 bases between them. Per the germline V gene, CDR1 is SGHTA and CDR2 is FQGNSA. The CDR3 DNA is TGTGCCAGCAGCTTGGGGTCCATACAGGGCCATAATTCACCCCTCCACTTT. It yields the protein CASSLGSIQGHNSPLHF.